Shown below are 22 T cell receptor beta chains from a single sample sequenced in a study of cytomegalovirus exposure and HLA in healthy donors. Use of 60 Vbeta and 13 Jbeta primers characterized the PCR. Generated by immunoSEQ multiplex PCR, the TCRdb table keeps only in-frame clones and is missing some. Of around 210,000 clones in the sample, 80% to 90% were seen once. Sequences were obtained from PBMCs. The receptors stem from a girl aged 2 to 10 in good health and CMV-seronegative.

This sequence joins TRBV5-1 and TRBJ2-5; 7 nucleotides line up with TRBD1. The J call may be faulty, since TRBJ2-7 better matches the DNA end. This CDR3 is built from 13 residues. CDR1 SGHRS and CDR2 YFSETQ come from the germline V gene. Here the CDR3 reads CASSSDRSYEQYF. The CDR3 DNA sequence: TGCGCCAGCAGCTCGGACAGGTCCTACGAGCAGTACTTC.

The chain joins TRBV27 to TRBJ2-3; 12 bases are shared with TRBD2. This CDR3 contains 18 residues. CDR1 MNHEY and CDR2 SMNVEV come from the germline V gene (reference sequence). The V segment lost 2 bases and the J segment 3 bases; nucleotides outside the gene matches: 9. The CDR3 DNA reads TGTGCCAGCAGTTTACTCCCTAGCGGGGGGGCTTATACAGATACGCAGTATTTT. Translated, it gives CASSLLPSGGAYTDTQYF.

The chain is built from TRBV30 and TRBJ2-5, with 10 bases identical to TRBD2. The V gene end was trimmed by 3 bases and the J gene end by 1 base; junction bases not matched to a gene: 2. This CDR3 is built from 14 residues. Germline V gene sequence: CDR1 GTSNPN, CDR2 SVGIG (reference sequence). Here the CDR3 reads CAWRLAGSQETQYF. CDR3 coding DNA: TGTGCCTGGAGACTAGCGGGGAGCCAAGAGACCCAGTACTTC.

The chain has TRBV5-8 and TRBJ1-2; D might be TRBD1 (5 bases). The germline V and J ends were trimmed by 5 bases and 7 bases, with 24 bases remaining between them. The CDR3 is 16 residues long. Germline loops: CDR1 SGHTS, CDR2 YDEGEE. This CDR3 is CASRAFTGLSFFGYTF. The CDR3 region has the DNA TGTGCCAGCAGAGCTTTCACGGGACTCAGCTTTTTTGGCTACACCTTC.

This CDR3 is CASRTVTQETQYF. As DNA, the CDR3 is TGTGCCAGCCGGACAGTTACACAAGAGACCCAGTACTTC. The chain has TRBV21-1 and TRBJ2-5; TRBD1 is the table's D call, not checked against the DNA. TRBV21-1 is a recognized pseudogene. CDR3 length: 13 residues.

Comments on this clone: At one of its ends the junction is not consistent with the germline gene, which may arise from a read error. The genes are TRBV6-5 and TRBJ2-2; 7 bases line up with TRBD2. Germline CDR1 MNHEY, CDR2 SVGAGI. The CDR3 runs 16 residues. The CDR3 nucleotides are TGTGCCAGCAGTTACGTGGGAGGGTGGAGCACCGAGGAGCTGTTTTTT. It is translated as CASSYVGGWSTEELFF.

This sequence joins TRBV5-1 and TRBJ2-1, with D unclear. V was trimmed by 1 base and J by 3 bases, leaving 14 bases between them. This CDR3 is built from 16 residues. Germline V gives CDR1 SGHRS, CDR2 YFSETQ. CDR3: CASSLNGPTLYNEQFF. The CDR3 DNA reads as TGCGCCAGCAGCTTGAATGGGCCCACCCTCTACAATGAGCAGTTCTTC.

The chain is built from TRBV25-1 and TRBJ1-1; D remains unclear. The CDR3 contains 13 residues. Germline V gene data show CDR1 as MGHDK and CDR2 as SYGVNS. Trimming cost V 8 bases and J 3 bases, with 13 bases left between them. This CDR3 reads CASDGGVDTEAFF. Here the CDR3 DNA reads TGTGCCAGCGATGGCGGGGTGGACACTGAAGCTTTCTTT.

This rearrangement joins TRBV4-1 to TRBJ1-6; D perhaps matches TRBD1 (6 bases). V lost 4 bases to trimming and J lost 4 bases, with 17 bases between them. This CDR3 has 17 amino acids. The V gene's germline CDR1 is MGHRA and CDR2 YSYEKL. The CDR3 spells CASSPGLVGGYNSPLHF. CDR3 nucleotide sequence: TGCGCCAGCAGCCCAGGTTTGGTAGGGGGATATAATTCACCCCTCCACTTT.

The chain is built from TRBV15 and TRBJ2-5; TRBD2 matches 10 bases. The CDR3 is 16 amino acids. Germline V gene sequence: CDR1 LNHNV, CDR2 YYDKDF (reference sequence). V shed 4 bases and J 5 bases; nucleotides not matched to a gene: 10. CDR3 sequence reads: CATSIGTSVARETQYF. For the CDR3, the DNA is TGTGCCACCAGCATCGGGACTAGCGTTGCGCGGGAGACCCAGTACTTC.

This clone has just one count. The J gene is TRBJ2-7, the V gene TRBV4-2, with TRBD2 matching over 11 bases. V was clipped by 1 base and J by 3 bases; unmatched bases: 8. Germline CDR1 reads LGHNA; CDR2 reads YNFKEQ. The CDR3 has 17 residues. The CDR3 sequence is CASSQAHGTSGYYEQYF. DNA of the CDR3: TGTGCCAGCAGCCAAGCTCACGGGACTAGCGGTTACTACGAGCAGTACTTC.

The chain is built from TRBV29-1 and TRBJ2-1; 14 bases map to TRBD2. With 7 bases clipped from V and 4 bases from J, the junction kept 9 bases outside the gene matches. Germline V CDR1 and CDR2: SQVTM, ANQGSEA. The CDR3 is 16 residues long. Here the CDR3 reads CSDGLAGGTMYNEQFF. The CDR3 DNA sequence: TGCAGCGACGGACTAGCGGGGGGTACTATGTACAATGAGCAGTTCTTC.

This sequence joins TRBV19 and TRBJ1-2; the D gene is possibly TRBD1 (5 bases). V was clipped by 4 bases and J by 8 bases, with 17 bases between them. The CDR3 spans 14 residues. Looked up from germline, CDR1 is LNHDA and CDR2 is SQIVND (reference sequence). DNA for the CDR3: TGTGCCAGTAGTAGTCAGGGTGGGGTCGTCGGCTACACCTTC. Amino acid sequence: CASSSQGGVVGYTF.

The V gene is TRBV10-2, the J gene TRBJ2-7; TRBD2 matches at 13 bases. Germline V gene lookup returns CDR1 WSHSY and CDR2 SAAADI. This CDR3 has 16 residues. The junction had 9 bases not matched to a gene; V was cut back by 6 bases and J by 4 bases. The DNA for the CDR3 is TGCGCCAGCAGACCCGGACTAGCGGGAGAGTTTTACGAGCAGTACTTC. Protein: CASRPGLAGEFYEQYF.

The gene calls are TRBV5-4 and TRBJ1-2; D is possibly TRBD1 (5 bases). CDR1 SGHNT and CDR2 YYREEE come from the germline V gene (reference sequence). The CDR3 totals 14 residues. Deletions cut 0 bases from V and 3 bases from J, with 9 bases between. The CDR3 protein is CASSLAPGYYGYTF. The CDR3 DNA reads TGTGCCAGCAGCTTGGCCCCAGGGTACTATGGCTACACCTTC.

The chain joins TRBV5-6 to TRBJ2-7; D perhaps matches TRBD2 (5 bases). CDR1 SGHDT and CDR2 YYEEEE come from the germline V gene. The V end was cut by 4 bases, the J end by 7 bases, with 15 bases between. The CDR3 has 13 residues. The CDR3 sequence: CASSKIRSGEQYF. In DNA form, the CDR3 reads TGTGCCAGCAGCAAAATTAGGTCGGGGGAGCAGTACTTC. The complete variable domain, with remaining parts taken from reference TRBV5-6 and TRBJ2-7, reads DAGVTQSPTHLIKTRGQQVTLRCSPKSGHDTVSWYQQALGQGPQFIFQYYEEEERQRGNFPDRFSGHQFPNYSSELNVNALLLGDSALYLCASSKIRSGEQYFGPGTRLTVT.

The chain combines TRBV7-6 with TRBJ2-7; D is possibly TRBD1 (6 bases). CDR1 is SGHVS, CDR2 FNYEAQ, per germline. This CDR3 has 13 amino acids. The V end lost 5 bases, the J end lost 3 bases, and 11 bases lay between the germline ends. CDR3 bases: TGTGCCAGCAGCCTTTGGACAGACTACGAGCAGTACTTC. Its translation is CASSLWTDYEQYF.

V is TRBV7-9 and J is TRBJ2-1, with D possibly being TRBD1 (6 bases). Per germline, CDR1 SEHNR and CDR2 FQNEAQ (reference sequence). V was trimmed by 7 bases and J by 6 bases, leaving 13 bases between them. The CDR3 has 13 residues. The CDR3 DNA is TGTGCCAGCATCCAACAGGGAGCCAATGAGCAGTTCTTC. This gives the protein CASIQQGANEQFF. Combining the CDR3 with reference TRBV7-9 and TRBJ2-1 gives the whole variable domain DTGVSQNPRHKITKRGQNVTFRCDPISEHNRLYWYRQTLGQGPEFLTYFQNEAQLEKSRLLSDRFSAERPKGSFSTLEIQRTEQGDSAMYLCASIQQGANEQFFGPGTRLTVL.

V and J are TRBV6-1 and TRBJ1-6; the D is unclear. CDR3 size: 15 residues. The germline gives CDR1 MNHNS, CDR2 SASEGT. V shed 4 bases and J shed 10 bases, with 17 bases lying between them. CDR3 DNA: TGTGCCAGCAGTGTTGGAGTATCTTTCAAATCACCCCTCCACTTT. Amino acid sequence: CASSVGVSFKSPLHF.

The chain links TRBV6-1 to TRBJ2-3, with 10 positions matching TRBD2. The CDR3 runs 15 residues. After removal of 6 bases from V and 2 bases from J, the junction contained 5 bases not matched to a gene. Germline V gene lookup returns CDR1 MNHNS and CDR2 SASEGT. CDR3 protein: CASRPSGGLTDTQYF. The CDR3 DNA sequence: TGTGCCAGCAGACCTAGCGGGGGACTCACAGATACGCAGTATTTT.

The chain employs TRBV29-1 and TRBJ2-3, with 9 nucleotides matching TRBD2. Germline trimming cut 4 bases from V and 4 bases from J; bases unmatched to any gene: 6. The CDR3 extends over 14 amino acids. Germline CDR1 reads SQVTM; CDR2 reads ANQGSEA. CDR3 protein: CSVGGRAIADTQYF. CDR3 DNA sequence: TGCAGCGTTGGCGGGAGGGCCATAGCAGATACGCAGTATTTT.

The table lists this clone with a few counts. The genes are TRBV5-1 and TRBJ1-6; 7 bases agree with TRBD1. This CDR3 has 14 amino acids. CDR1 is SGHRS, CDR2 YFSETQ, per germline. Trimming cost V 4 bases and J 9 bases; bases outside gene matches: 7. The DNA of the CDR3 is TGCGCCAGCAGCCCAGACAGGGTCGGTTCACCCCTCCACTTT. Translation: CASSPDRVGSPLHF.